These 4 T cell receptor beta chains were sequenced from one sample in a study of cytomegalovirus exposure and HLA in healthy donors. The PCR made use of 60 Vbeta and 13 Jbeta primers. Sequencing used immunoSEQ multiplex PCR; TCRdb keeps in-frame clones, though not all of them. The table has more than 130,000 clones, about 76% seen once. The sequencing input was PBMCs. These receptors were taken from a man between 18 and 29 years old in good health and CMV-seronegative.

The chain has TRBV11-2 and TRBJ2-7; 8 nucleotides match TRBD2. Germline V gene data show CDR1 as SGHAT and CDR2 as FQNNGV. V shed 0 bases and J 0 bases; nucleotides not matched to a gene: 4. This CDR3 has 16 amino acids. The CDR3 region is CASSLERGALSYEQYF. DNA of the CDR3: TGTGCCAGCAGCTTAGAGCGGGGGGCTCTCTCCTACGAGCAGTACTTC. The entire variable domain, with the rest obtained from reference TRBV11-2 and TRBJ2-7, is as follows: EAGVAQSPRYKIIEKRQSVAFWCNPISGHATLYWYQQILGQGPKLLIQFQNNGVVDDSQLPKDRFSAERLKGVDSTLKIQPAKLEDSAVYLCASSLERGALSYEQYFGPGTRLTVT.

The V gene is TRBV28, the J gene TRBJ2-7; weak D call: TRBD1 (6 bases). CDR1 and CDR2 from the germline V gene are MDHEN and SYDVKM. V was pared by 4 bases and J by 1 base, with 20 bases between. The CDR3 runs to 17 residues. CDR3 sequence reads: CASSSLPQLDRSYEQYF. For the CDR3, the DNA is TGTGCCAGCAGTTCCCTGCCCCAATTGGACAGATCCTACGAGCAGTACTTC.

V is TRBV9 and J is TRBJ1-5; D not resolved. V was pared by 3 bases and J by 2 bases, with 15 bases between. This CDR3 comprises 16 residues. Germline lookup yields CDR1 SGDLS and CDR2 YYNGEE. CDR3 coding DNA: TGTGCCAGCAGCGCTGGCGGGAGGGATGGCAATCAGCCCCAGCATTTT. This sequence encodes CASSAGGRDGNQPQHF.

This rearrangement joins TRBV6-5 to TRBJ2-5, with 9 bases identical to TRBD2. The CDR3 contains 15 residues. The trim removed 2 bases at V and 3 bases at J, leaving 4 bases unmatched. Germline V gives CDR1 MNHEY, CDR2 SVGAGI. As DNA, the CDR3 is TGTGCCAGCAGTTACCAAGCGGGGGGCGAAGAGACCCAGTACTTC. Its protein product is CASSYQAGGEETQYF.